The sequence of this T cell receptor (beta chain) was determined in a study of control samples from healthy donors and cancer patients. The data were produced by immunoSEQ multiplex PCR, yet TCRdb's version contains in-frame clones alone and is incomplete. The sample records around 79,000 clones, 80% to 95% being singletons. The junction had 16 bases not matched to a gene; V was cut back by 5 bases and J by 8 bases. Germline-derived CDR1 and CDR2 are LNHDA and SQIVND (reference sequence). CDR3 length: 17 amino acids. This receptor was taken from a middle-aged woman with lung cancer. The sequenced material came from PBMCs. V is TRBV19 and J is TRBJ1-4, with TRBD1 matching 8 bases. CDR3 nucleotide sequence: TGTGCCAGTAGTTTCCCCTGGACGTCAGGGGGCAGAGAAAAACTGTTTTTT. It codes for CASSFPWTSGGREKLFF.